Listed below are T cell receptor beta chains from one sample, sequenced in a study of shared clonotypes between healthy human individuals. Clones were read by immunoSEQ multiplex PCR, and TCRdb kept only the in-frame ones, dropping some. The sample has roughly 2.2 million clones, 93% seen once. The sequencing input was naive CD4+ T cells from PBMCs. The receptors come from a man aged 18 to 29 in good health. Some clones in this sample may be carry-over from other donors' samples. The CDR3 runs from the conserved cysteine through the conserved F or W. A D gene is named only where the DNA matches it firmly. Some rows mark clone size as missing; the rest say once, few, many or name a class of expanded clone.

TRBJ2-2 - TRBV27 - TGTGCCAGCAGTTTATCGAGCACCGGGGAGCTGTTTTTT CASSLSSTGELFF
TRBJ2-3 - TRBV18 - TGTGCCAGCTCACCGGGTGTGGGGACAGATACGCAGTATTTT CASSPGVGTDTQYF
TRBJ1-2 - TRBV4-2 - TGTGCCAGCAGCCAAGGGGGGGGGCCAACCTATGGCTACACCTTC CASSQGGGPTYGYTF
TRBJ1-3 - TRBV20-1 - TGCAGTGCTAAACCTGGAAACACCATATATTTT CSAKPGNTIYF
TRBJ2-1 once TRBV5-1 TRBD2 TGCGCCAGCAGCTTGGCTACTAGCGGGAGGAGTGAGCAGTTCTTC CASSLATSGRSEQFF
TRBJ2-6 - TRBV7-9 - TGTGCCAGCAGCTCACCAAAGGTCCCGGGGGCCAACGTCCTGACTTTC CASSSPKVPGANVLTF
TRBJ1-1 - TRBV27 - TGTGCCAGCAGCCCGAGAGGGATGAACACTGAAGCTTTCTTT CASSPRGMNTEAFF
TRBJ1-5 - TRBV5-4 TRBD1 TGTGCCAGCAGCTTGGGAGGGGGCAGTCAGCCCCAGCATTTT CASSLGGGSQPQHF
TRBJ1-4 - TRBV10-3 TRBD1 TGTGCCATCAGCCGGGACAGGGCGAACGAAAAACTGTTTTTT CAISRDRANEKLFF
TRBJ2-7 - TRBV27 - TGTGCCAGCAGTCCGGCTAGGGTCAGGTCCTACGAGCAGTACTTC CASSPARVRSYEQYF
TRBJ1-5 - TRBV6-1 - TGTGCCAGCAGTGAAGCGGGGCAGTCCCAGCCCCAGCATTTT CASSEAGQSQPQHF
TRBJ2-1 - TRBV28 TRBD2 TGTGCCAGCAGTCTACCGGTTGGGCGGGAGTACGTTGAGCAGTTCTTC CASSLPVGREYVEQFF
TRBJ1-2 - TRBV6-1 TRBD1 TGTGCCAGCAGGGGACAGGGAGTATATGGCTACACCTTC CASRGQGVYGYTF